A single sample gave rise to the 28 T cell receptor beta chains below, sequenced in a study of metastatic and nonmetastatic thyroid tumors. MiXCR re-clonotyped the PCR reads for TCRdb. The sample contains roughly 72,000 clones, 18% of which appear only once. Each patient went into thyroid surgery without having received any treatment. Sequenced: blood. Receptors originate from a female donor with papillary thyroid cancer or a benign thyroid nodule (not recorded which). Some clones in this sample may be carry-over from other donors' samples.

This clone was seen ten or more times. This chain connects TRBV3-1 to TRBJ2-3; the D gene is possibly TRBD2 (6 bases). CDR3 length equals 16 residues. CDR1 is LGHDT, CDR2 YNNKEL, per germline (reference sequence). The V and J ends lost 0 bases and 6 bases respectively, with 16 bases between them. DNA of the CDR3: TGTGCCAGCAGCCAAGATCCCACGGGAGCAGGTGATACGCAGTATTTT. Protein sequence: CASSQDPTGAGDTQYF.

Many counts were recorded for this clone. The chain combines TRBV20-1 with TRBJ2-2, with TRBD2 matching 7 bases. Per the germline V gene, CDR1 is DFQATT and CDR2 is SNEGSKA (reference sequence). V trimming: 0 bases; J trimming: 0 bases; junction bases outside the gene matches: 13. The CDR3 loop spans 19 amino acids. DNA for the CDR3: TGCAGTGCTAGAGACTCCGAGCCGAGCGGGGATTCGAACACCGGGGAGCTGTTTTTT. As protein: CSARDSEPSGDSNTGELFF.

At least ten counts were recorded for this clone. For the CDR3, the DNA is TGTGCCAGCAGTTTGGACCCGAACACTGAAGCTTTCTTT. It specifies CASSLDPNTEAFF. The rearrangement links TRBV12-3 or TRBV12-4 to TRBJ1-1; D unclear. The V end lost 3 bases, the J end lost 1 base, and 6 bases lay between the germline ends. CDR3 length equals 13 residues.

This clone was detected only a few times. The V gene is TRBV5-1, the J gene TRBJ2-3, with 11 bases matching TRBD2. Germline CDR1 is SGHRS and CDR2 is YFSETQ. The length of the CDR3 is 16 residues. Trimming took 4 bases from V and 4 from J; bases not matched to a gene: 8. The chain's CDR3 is CASSITSGRTADTQYF. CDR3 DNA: TGCGCCAGCAGCATTACTAGCGGGAGAACGGCAGATACGCAGTATTTT.

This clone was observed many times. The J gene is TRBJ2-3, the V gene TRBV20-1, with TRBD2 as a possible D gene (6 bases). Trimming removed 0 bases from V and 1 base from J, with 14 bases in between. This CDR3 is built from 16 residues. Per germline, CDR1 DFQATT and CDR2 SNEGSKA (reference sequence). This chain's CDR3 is CSARDLTGTRTDTQYF. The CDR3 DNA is TGCAGTGCTAGAGATTTGACCGGGACTCGCACAGATACGCAGTATTTT.

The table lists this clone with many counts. CDR3 coding DNA: TGCAGCGCCCTTTTGCGGCCGAACACCGGGGAGCTGTTTTTT. Translated: CSALLRPNTGELFF. The rearrangement uses TRBV20-1 and TRBJ2-2, with D unclear. This CDR3 region has 14 residues. Germline loops: CDR1 DFQATT, CDR2 SNEGSKA (reference sequence).

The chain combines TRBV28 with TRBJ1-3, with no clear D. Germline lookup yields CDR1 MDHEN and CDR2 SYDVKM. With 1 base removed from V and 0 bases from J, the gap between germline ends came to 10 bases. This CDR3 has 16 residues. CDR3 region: CASSLFPGPSGNTIYF. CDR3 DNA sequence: TGTGCCAGCAGTTTATTCCCGGGCCCCTCTGGAAACACCATATATTTT.

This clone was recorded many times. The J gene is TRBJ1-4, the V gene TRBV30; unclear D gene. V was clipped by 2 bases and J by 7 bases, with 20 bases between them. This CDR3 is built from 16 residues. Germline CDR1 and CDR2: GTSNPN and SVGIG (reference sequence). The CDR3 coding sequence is TGTGCCTGGAGTTCCCCTTACCAAGGGATGACTGAAAAACTGTTTTTT. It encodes CAWSSPYQGMTEKLFF.

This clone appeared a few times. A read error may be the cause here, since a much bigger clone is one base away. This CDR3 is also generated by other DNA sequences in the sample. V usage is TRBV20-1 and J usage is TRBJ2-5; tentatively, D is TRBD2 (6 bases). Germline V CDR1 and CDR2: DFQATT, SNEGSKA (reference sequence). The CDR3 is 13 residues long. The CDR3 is CSARTRGRETQYF. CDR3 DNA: TGCAGTGCTAGGACTAGAGGAAGGGAGACACAGTACTTC.

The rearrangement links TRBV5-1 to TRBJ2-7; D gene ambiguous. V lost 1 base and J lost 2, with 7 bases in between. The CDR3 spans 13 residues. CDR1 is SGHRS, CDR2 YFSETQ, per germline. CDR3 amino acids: CASSLTATYEQYF. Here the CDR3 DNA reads TGCGCCAGCAGCTTGACGGCCACCTACGAGCAGTACTTC.

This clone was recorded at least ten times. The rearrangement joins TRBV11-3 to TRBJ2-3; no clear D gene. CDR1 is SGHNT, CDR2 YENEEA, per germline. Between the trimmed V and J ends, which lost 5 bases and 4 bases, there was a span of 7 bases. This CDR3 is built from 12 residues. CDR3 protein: CASSLLADTQYF. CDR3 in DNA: TGTGCCAGCAGCCTACTGGCAGATACGCAGTATTTT. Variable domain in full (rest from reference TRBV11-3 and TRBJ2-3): EAGVVQSPRYKIIEKKQPVAFWCNPISGHNTLYWYLQNLGQGPELLIRYENEEAVDDSQLPKDRFSAERLKGVDSTLKIQPAELGDSAVYLCASSLLADTQYFGPGTRLTVL.

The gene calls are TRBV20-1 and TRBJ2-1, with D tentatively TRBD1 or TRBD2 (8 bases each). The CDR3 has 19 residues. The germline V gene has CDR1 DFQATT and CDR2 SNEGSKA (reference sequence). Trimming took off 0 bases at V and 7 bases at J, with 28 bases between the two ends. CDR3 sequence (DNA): TGCAGTGCTAGAGAACTGGACAGGGCTCTCCGGGAGGGCCGGAATGAGCAGTTCTTC. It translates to CSARELDRALREGRNEQFF.

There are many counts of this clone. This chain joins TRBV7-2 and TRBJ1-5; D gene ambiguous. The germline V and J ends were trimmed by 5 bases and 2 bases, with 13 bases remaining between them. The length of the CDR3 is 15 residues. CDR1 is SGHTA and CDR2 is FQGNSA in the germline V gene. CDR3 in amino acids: CASSPTGQRNQPQHF. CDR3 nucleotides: TGTGCCAGCAGCCCAACCGGCCAGCGCAATCAGCCCCAGCATTTT.

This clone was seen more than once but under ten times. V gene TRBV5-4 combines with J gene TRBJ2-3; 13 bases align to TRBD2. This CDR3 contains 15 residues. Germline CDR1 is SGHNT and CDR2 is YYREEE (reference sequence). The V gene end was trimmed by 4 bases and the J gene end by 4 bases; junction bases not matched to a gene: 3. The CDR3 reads CASSGLAGVADTQYF. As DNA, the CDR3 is TGTGCCAGCAGCGGACTAGCGGGAGTTGCAGATACGCAGTATTTT.

This CDR3 is CASSPGGGRTEAFF. The CDR3, as DNA: TGCGCCAGCAGTCCCGGGGGAGGGAGGACTGAAGCTTTCTTT. This chain connects TRBV5-1 to TRBJ1-1; D is possibly TRBD1 (5 bases). Germline CDR1 reads SGHRS; CDR2 reads YFSETQ. The V end was cut by 5 bases, the J end by 5 bases, with 16 bases between. This CDR3 has 14 residues.

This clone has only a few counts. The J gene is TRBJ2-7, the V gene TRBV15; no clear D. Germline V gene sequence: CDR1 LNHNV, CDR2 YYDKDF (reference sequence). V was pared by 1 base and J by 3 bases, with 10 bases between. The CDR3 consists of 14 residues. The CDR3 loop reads CATSRAVQCYEQYF. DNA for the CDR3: TGTGCCACCAGCAGAGCCGTACAGTGCTACGAGCAGTACTTC.

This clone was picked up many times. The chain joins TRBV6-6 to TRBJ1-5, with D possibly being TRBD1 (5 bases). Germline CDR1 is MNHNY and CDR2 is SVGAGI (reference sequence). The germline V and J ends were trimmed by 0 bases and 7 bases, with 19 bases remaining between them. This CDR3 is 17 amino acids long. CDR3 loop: CASSYSMTRASGQPQHF. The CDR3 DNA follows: TGTGCCAGCAGTTACTCGATGACCCGGGCTTCAGGGCAGCCCCAGCATTTT.

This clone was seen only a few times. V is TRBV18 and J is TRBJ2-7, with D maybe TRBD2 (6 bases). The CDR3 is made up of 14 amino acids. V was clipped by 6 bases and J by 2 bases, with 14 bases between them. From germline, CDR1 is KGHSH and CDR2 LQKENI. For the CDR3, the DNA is TGTGCCAGCTCCCTTAGCGGAGGGGCCTACGAGCAGTACTTC. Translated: CASSLSGGAYEQYF.

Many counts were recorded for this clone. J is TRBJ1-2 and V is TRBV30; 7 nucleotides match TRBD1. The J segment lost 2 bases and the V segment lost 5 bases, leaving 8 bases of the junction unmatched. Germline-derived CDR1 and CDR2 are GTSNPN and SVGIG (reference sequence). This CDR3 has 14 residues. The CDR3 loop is CAWDHMTGNYGYTF. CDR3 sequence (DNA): TGTGCCTGGGATCACATGACAGGGAACTATGGCTACACCTTC.

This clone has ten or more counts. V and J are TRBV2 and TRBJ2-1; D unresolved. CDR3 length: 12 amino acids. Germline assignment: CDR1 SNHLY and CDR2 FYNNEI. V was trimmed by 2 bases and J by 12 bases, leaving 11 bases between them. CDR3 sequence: CASSETTQRQFF. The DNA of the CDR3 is TGTGCCAGCAGTGAAACGACACAGAGGCAGTTCTTC.

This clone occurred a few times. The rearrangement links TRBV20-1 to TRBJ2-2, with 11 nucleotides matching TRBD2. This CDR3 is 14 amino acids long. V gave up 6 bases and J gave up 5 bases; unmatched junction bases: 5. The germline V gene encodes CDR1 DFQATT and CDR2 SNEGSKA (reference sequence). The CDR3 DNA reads TGCAGTGCCCGATGGACTAGCGGGACCGGGGAGCTGTTTTTT. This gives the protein CSARWTSGTGELFF.

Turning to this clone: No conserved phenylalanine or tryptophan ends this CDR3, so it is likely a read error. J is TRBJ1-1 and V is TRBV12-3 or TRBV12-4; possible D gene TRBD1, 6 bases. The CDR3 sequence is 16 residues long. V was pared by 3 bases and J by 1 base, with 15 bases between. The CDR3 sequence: CASSFTRGPWNTEAFS. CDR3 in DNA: TGTGCCAGCAGTTTTACCAGGGGCCCGTGGAACACTGAAGCTTTCTCT.

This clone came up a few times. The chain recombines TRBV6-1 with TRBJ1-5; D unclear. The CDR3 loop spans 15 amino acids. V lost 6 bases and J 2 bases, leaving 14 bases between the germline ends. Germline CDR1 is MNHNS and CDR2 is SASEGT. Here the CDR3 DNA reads TGTGCCAGCAGCCTCGAAGGGTCGGGCAATCAGCCCCAGCATTTT. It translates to CASSLEGSGNQPQHF.

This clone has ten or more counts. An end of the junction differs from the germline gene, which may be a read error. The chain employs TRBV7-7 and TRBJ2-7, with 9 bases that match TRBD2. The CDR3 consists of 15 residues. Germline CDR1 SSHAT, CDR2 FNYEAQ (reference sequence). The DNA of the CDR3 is TGTGCTAGCAGCTTAGTAGCGGGAGTCCCCCACGAGCAGTACTTC. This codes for CASSLVAGVPHEQYF.

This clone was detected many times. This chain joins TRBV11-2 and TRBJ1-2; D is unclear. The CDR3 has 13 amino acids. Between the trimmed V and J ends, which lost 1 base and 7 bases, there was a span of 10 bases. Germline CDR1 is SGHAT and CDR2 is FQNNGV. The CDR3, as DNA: TGTGCCAGCAGCTTAGGGGCGGCGTCTGGCTACACCTTC. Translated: CASSLGAASGYTF.

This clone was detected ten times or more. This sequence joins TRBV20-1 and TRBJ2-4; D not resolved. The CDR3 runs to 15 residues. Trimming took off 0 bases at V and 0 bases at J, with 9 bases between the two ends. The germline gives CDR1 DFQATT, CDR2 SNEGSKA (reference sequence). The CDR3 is CSARDLTLAKNIQYF. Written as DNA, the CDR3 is TGCAGTGCTAGAGATCTTACTTTAGCCAAAAACATTCAGTACTTC.

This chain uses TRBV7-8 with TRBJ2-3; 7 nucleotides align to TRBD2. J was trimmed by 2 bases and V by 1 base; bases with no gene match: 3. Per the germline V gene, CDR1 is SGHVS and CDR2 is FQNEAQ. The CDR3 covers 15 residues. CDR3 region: CASSLGDYDTDTQYF. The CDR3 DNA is TGTGCCAGCAGCTTAGGGGACTACGACACAGATACGCAGTATTTT.

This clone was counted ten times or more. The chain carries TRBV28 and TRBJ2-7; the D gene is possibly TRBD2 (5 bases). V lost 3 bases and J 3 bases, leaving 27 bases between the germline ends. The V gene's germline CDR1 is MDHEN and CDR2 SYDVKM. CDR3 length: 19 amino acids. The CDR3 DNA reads TGTGCCAGCAGTTTCGTGGGAGTCGTTGGGTTTGAACCAAGCTACGAGCAGTACTTC. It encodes CASSFVGVVGFEPSYEQYF.